This T cell receptor beta chain comes out of a study of shared clonotypes between healthy human individuals. Method: immunoSEQ multiplex PCR; TCRdb's copy keeps in-frame clones and lacks some. The repertoire has about 1 million clones, approximately 70% of them found once; the top ten carry approximately 1.5%. Per the germline V gene, CDR1 is SEHNR and CDR2 is FQNEAQ (reference sequence). Trimming stripped 0 bases from V and 1 base from J, with 19 bases between. CDR3 length: 18 amino acids. V gene TRBV7-9 combines with J gene TRBJ2-7; D is possibly TRBD1 (5 bases). Material for sequencing was memory CD4+ T cells sorted from blood. As for subset: CD45RA-negative fraction. The origin of this receptor is a man aged 18 to 30 in good health. The CDR3 nucleotides are TGTGCCAGCAGCTTAGCGGGGCCCCCACGAAAAAGGTCCTACGAGCAGTACTTC. Translation: CASSLAGPPRKRSYEQYF.